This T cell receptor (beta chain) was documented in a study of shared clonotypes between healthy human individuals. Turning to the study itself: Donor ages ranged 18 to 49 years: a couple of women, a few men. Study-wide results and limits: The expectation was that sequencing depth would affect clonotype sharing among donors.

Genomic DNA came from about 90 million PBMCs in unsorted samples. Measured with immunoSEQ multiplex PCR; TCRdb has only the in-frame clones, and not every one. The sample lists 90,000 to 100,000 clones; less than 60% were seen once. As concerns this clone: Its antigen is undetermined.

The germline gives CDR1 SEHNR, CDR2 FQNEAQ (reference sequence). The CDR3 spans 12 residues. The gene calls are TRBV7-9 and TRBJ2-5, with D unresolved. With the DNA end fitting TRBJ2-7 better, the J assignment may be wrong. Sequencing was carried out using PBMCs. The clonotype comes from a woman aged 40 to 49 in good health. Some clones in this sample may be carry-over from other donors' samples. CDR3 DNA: TGTGCCAGCAGCGCCCTAGCCTACGAGCAGTACTTC. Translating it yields CASSALAYEQYF.